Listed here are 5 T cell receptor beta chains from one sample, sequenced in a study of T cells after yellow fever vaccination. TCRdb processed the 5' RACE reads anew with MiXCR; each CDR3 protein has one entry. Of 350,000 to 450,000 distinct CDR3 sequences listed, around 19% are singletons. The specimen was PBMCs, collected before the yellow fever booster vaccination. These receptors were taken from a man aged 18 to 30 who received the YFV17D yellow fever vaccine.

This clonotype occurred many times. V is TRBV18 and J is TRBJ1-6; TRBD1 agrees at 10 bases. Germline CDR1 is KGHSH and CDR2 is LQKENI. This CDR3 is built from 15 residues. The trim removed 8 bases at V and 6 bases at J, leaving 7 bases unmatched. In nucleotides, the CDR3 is TGTGCCAGCAGTCCACGGACAGGGGGTAATTCACCCCTCCACTTT. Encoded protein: CASSPRTGGNSPLHF. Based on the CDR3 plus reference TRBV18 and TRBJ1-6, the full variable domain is NAGVMQNPRHLVRRRGQEARLRCSPMKGHSHVYWYRQLPEEGLKFMVYLQKENIIDESGMPKERFSAEFPKEGPSILRIQQVVRGDSAAYFCASSPRTGGNSPLHFGNGTRLTVT.

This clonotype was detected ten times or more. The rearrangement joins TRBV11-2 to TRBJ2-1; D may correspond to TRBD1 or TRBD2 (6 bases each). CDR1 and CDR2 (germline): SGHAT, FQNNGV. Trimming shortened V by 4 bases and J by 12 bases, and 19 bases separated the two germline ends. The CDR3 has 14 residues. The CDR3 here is CASSSPRGPRGQFF. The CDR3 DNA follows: TGTGCCAGCAGCTCTCCTCGGGGGCCGAGGGGGCAGTTCTTC. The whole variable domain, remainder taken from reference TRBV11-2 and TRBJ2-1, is EAGVAQSPRYKIIEKRQSVAFWCNPISGHATLYWYQQILGQGPKLLIQFQNNGVVDDSQLPKDRFSAERLKGVDSTLKIQPAKLEDSAVYLCASSSPRGPRGQFFGPGTRLTVL.

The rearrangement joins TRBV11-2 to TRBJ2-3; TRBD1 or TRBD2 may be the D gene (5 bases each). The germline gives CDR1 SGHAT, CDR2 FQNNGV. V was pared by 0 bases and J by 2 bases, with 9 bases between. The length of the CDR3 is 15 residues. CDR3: CASSLDPGTTDTQYF. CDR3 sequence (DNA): TGTGCCAGCAGCTTAGATCCCGGGACCACAGATACGCAGTATTTT.

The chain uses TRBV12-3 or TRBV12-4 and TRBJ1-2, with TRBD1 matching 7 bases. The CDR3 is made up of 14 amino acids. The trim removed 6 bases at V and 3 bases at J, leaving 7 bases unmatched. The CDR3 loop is CASSPRDSDYGYTF. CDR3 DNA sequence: TGTGCCAGCAGCCCCCGGGACAGCGACTATGGCTACACCTTC.

This chain's CDR3 is CASSLGILGEHEAFF. In DNA, the CDR3 is TGCGCCAGCAGCTTGGGGATCTTGGGGGAGCATGAAGCTTTCTTT. This chain uses TRBV5-1 with TRBJ1-1; D perhaps matches TRBD1 (5 bases). The germline CDR1 and CDR2 sequences are SGHRS and YFSETQ. V was cut by 0 bases and J by 7 bases, with 16 bases left in between. The CDR3 spans 15 residues.